A selection of T cell receptor beta chains follows, all from one sample in a study of response to subunit inactivated influenza vaccine. TCRdb processed the RT-PCR reads anew with MiXCR; each CDR3 protein has one entry. Of 450,000 to 600,000 distinct CDR3 sequences listed, around 7.9% were seen once; the top ten hold around 13%. The material sequenced was PBMCs from blood, taken less than 25 months after vaccination. These receptors originate from a man between 50 and 75 years old who received an inactivated influenza vaccine. Each CDR3 is given with its conserved first and last residue. A D gene is named only where the DNA matches it firmly.

V	D	J	CDR3
TRBV5-1	TRBD1	TRBJ2-7	CASSSSGTGGSEQYF
TRBV12-3/TRBV12-4	NA	TRBJ1-4	CASSLVGRNEKLFF
TRBV6-5	TRBD1	TRBJ1-3	CASSSEGGAWDTIYF
TRBV7-2	NA	TRBJ2-3	CASSLALLALRTDTQYF
TRBV28	NA	TRBJ1-4	CASSRDSNEKLFF
TRBV12-5	NA	TRBJ1-5	CASSGNQPQHF
TRBV28	NA	TRBJ1-5	CASSLSGGGLGPQHF
TRBV19	NA	TRBJ2-2	CASSIVFLNTGELFF
TRBV5-1	TRBD2	TRBJ2-3	CASSLQLAGGSDTQYF
TRBV11-2	NA	TRBJ1-3	CASGGPSSGNTIYF
TRBV3-1	NA	TRBJ2-7	CASSQDYNYYEQYF
TRBV5-5	TRBD1	TRBJ2-5	CASSFYRDREETQYF
TRBV20-1	TRBD1	TRBJ1-6	CSALSPTGSANSPLHF
TRBV10-3	TRBD1	TRBJ2-2	CAISDWRQGDTGELFF
TRBV20-1	NA	TRBJ2-5	CSAGPGRQETQYF
TRBV20-1	TRBD2	TRBJ2-3	CSASGTSGRNTDTQYF
TRBV4-3	NA	TRBJ2-1	CASSQLGDNEQFF
TRBV6-5	TRBD2	TRBJ2-1	CASSSRAGHNEQFF
TRBV7-2	NA	TRBJ2-7	CASSLASPGRGSYEQYF
TRBV3-1	TRBD1	TRBJ2-4	CASSQLTGVGIQYF
TRBV4-2	TRBD2	TRBJ2-1	CASSQTSGSPEFF
TRBV7-9	NA	TRBJ2-5	CASFQGQETQYF
TRBV2	NA	TRBJ1-6	CASNRAGENSPLHF
TRBV18	NA	TRBJ1-2	CASSPRTGNYYGYTF
TRBV6-2/TRBV6-3	NA	TRBJ2-7	CASSSNGAYEQYF
TRBV20-1	NA	TRBJ1-1	CSAREGQWNTEAFF
TRBV27	NA	TRBJ2-7	CASSPLGTVLSSYEQYF
TRBV6-1	NA	TRBJ1-4	CASRASGTQTEKLFF
TRBV7-2	NA	TRBJ2-3	CASSLVLSDTQYF
TRBV5-5	NA	TRBJ2-1	CASSLDVGRRVYNEQFF
TRBV12-5	NA	TRBJ1-1	CASGLEGPRAAFF
TRBV4-3	TRBD2	TRBJ2-7	CASSQVLGLAEEQYF